This is a list of T cell receptor beta chains from one sample in a study of OX40 agonist ivuxolimab in advanced cancers. Sequencing was performed with immunoSEQ multiplex PCR; in TCRdb, only in-frame clones are kept and a portion is missing. The sample records under 25,000 clones, 65% to 85% being singletons. Sequencing was performed on CD4+ or CD8+ T cells sorted from blood, taken in a trial of the OX40 agonist ivuxolimab. The receptors derive from an adult with an advanced solid tumor such as melanoma, head and neck, liver or kidney cancer. CDR3s leave out the opening cysteine and the closing phenylalanine or tryptophan.

ASSPGRDTDTQY | TRBJ2-3 | TRBV6-6
ASSEGESATQY | TRBJ2-5 | TRBV2
ASSTQGGGYT | TRBJ1-2 | TRBV19
ASSYSRSTDTQY | TRBJ2-3 | TRBV6-5
ASSLLGFSSRTDTQY | TRBJ2-3 | TRBV5-1
ASSPGQVNTEAF | TRBJ1-1 | TRBV4-1
AWIGAGSTGELF | TRBJ2-2 | TRBV30
ASSQTVGKTYGYT | TRBJ1-2 | TRBV7-9
ASSLTGGPYNEQF | TRBJ2-1 | TRBV7-3
AISELDRGQNTQY | TRBJ2-3 | TRBV10-3
ASSPAFNYNEQF | TRBJ2-1 | TRBV6-5
ASSYSTQSAEAF | TRBJ1-1 | TRBV6-5
ASSTTGGVSDHKETQY | TRBJ2-5 | TRBV7-9
ASSLMSTGNTIY | TRBJ1-3 | TRBV11-2
SVGRGNVDTQY | TRBJ2-3 | TRBV29-1
ASSYPDRKAEAF | TRBJ1-1 | TRBV6-6
ASRRQSSYNSPLH | TRBJ1-6 | TRBV5-1
ASSGTGPNNEQF | TRBJ2-1 | TRBV10-2
ASSLAGVGAASSYEQY | TRBJ2-7 | TRBV7-6
ASSNYRDTEAF | TRBJ1-1 | TRBV11-2
ASSLGVLQPQH | TRBJ1-5 | TRBV7-2
ASSQLQGSGNEQF | TRBJ2-1 | TRBV4-3
ASSLGPGTVPLGNTIY | TRBJ1-3 | TRBV7-2
ASSPKLAGGIGTDTQY | TRBJ2-3 | TRBV5-4
ASNRHRYHEQF | TRBJ2-1 | TRBV21-1
ASTHTGAWF | TRBJ2-1 | TRBV6-5
AIMGSVDTIY | TRBJ1-3 | TRBV10-3
ASSDHSGGNNEQF | TRBJ2-1 | TRBV5-4
ASSLWGESPLH | TRBJ1-6 | TRBV7-2
ASSDQGVAEKLF | TRBJ1-4 | TRBV6-1
ASTPGGGPYEQY | TRBJ2-7 | TRBV7-2
ASSQEGTSGELF | TRBJ2-2 | TRBV4-2
ASSPRLAASYNEQF | TRBJ2-1 | TRBV27
ASSVATGTSGTYEQY | TRBJ2-7 | TRBV9
ASSLIGQGRETQY | TRBJ2-5 | TRBV5-1
ASSPEGSRNTEAF | TRBJ1-1 | TRBV5-4
ASSVQGRFYEKLF | TRBJ1-4 | TRBV19
ASSLGDHRTDTQY | TRBJ2-3 | TRBV7-8